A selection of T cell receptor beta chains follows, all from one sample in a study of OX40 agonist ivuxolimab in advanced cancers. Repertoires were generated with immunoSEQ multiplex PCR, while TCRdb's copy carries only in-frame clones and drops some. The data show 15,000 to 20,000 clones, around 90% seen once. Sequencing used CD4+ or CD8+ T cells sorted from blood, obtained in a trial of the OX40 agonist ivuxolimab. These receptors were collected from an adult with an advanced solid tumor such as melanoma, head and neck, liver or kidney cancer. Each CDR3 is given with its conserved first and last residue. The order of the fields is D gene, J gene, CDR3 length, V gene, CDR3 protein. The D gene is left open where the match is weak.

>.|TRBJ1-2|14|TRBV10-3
CAISGNRSNYGYTF
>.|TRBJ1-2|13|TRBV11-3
CASSLPRGHGYTF
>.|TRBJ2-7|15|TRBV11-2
CASSLGRDPSYEQYF
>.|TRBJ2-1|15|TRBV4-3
CASSQDQTTYNEQFF
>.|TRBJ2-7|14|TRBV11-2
CASSLPGLVYEQYF
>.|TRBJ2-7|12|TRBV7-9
CASSPGAYEQYF
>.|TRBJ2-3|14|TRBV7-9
CASSSDRSTDTQYF
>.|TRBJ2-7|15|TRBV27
CASSLSEGLSYEQYF
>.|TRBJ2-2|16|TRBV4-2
CASSRFFIANTGELFF
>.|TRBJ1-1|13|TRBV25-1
CASSDYRGTEAFF
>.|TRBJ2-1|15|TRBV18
CASSPYKQGGDEQFF
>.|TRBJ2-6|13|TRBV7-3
CASSEAGANVLTF
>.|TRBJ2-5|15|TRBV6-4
CASSVGAGGAETQYF
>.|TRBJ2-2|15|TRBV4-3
CASSQFSGRPGELFF
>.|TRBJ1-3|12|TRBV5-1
CASTGSGNTIYF
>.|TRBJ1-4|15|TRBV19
CASSIIYPGNEKLFF
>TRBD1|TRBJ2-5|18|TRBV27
CASRPIPGQGGTGETQYF
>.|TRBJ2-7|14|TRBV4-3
CASSQDRTLYEQYF
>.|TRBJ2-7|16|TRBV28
CASSPPPTGPFYEQYF
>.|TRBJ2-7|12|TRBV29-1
CSVPTPGYEQYF
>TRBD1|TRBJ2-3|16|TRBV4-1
CASSQAPGQGTDTQYF
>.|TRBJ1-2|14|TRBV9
CASSVGFPNYGYTF
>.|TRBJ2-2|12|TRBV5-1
CASSFNTGELFF
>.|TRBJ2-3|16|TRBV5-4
CASSFLSSTATDTQYF